Following are 21 T cell receptor beta chains from one sample sequenced in a study of CD8 T cells in Susac syndrome. RNA totalling about 0.45 to 1 ug underwent reverse transcription with random hexamers. TCRdb processed the immunoSEQ multiplex PCR reads anew with MiXCR; each CDR3 protein has one entry. The sample has about 210,000 distinct CDR3 sequences, 95% seen once; the top ten hold 0.085% to 0.095%. The sample taken for sequencing was CD4+ T cells from PBMCs. The receptor set was obtained from a human donor with multiple sclerosis.

This clonotype showed up just once. V is TRBV7-9 and J is TRBJ2-7, with TRBD1 identical over 9 bases. This CDR3 has 14 residues. In germline, CDR1 is SEHNR, CDR2 FQNEAQ (reference sequence). V lost 4 bases to trimming and J lost 5 bases; unmatched junction nucleotides: 6. In nucleotides, the CDR3 is TGTGCCAGCAGCTCGGACAGGGGAACCGACGAGCAGTACTTC. It translates to CASSSDRGTDEQYF.

The V gene is TRBV7-9, the J gene TRBJ1-2, with 9 bases matching TRBD1. CDR3 size: 16 residues. Trimming took 5 bases from V and 5 from J; bases not matched to a gene: 12. Per the germline V gene, CDR1 is SEHNR and CDR2 is FQNEAQ (reference sequence). The CDR3 here is CASSMDWDRVEYGYTF. As DNA, the CDR3 is TGTGCCAGCAGCATGGACTGGGACAGGGTGGAGTATGGCTACACCTTC.

DNA for the CDR3: TGTGCCAGCAGTTACTCCTCGTCTAGGCAGCCCCAGCATTTT. Amino acids: CASSYSSSRQPQHF. This chain joins TRBV6-6 and TRBJ1-5, with D unclear. The V gene's germline CDR1 is MNHNY and CDR2 SVGAGI (reference sequence). This CDR3 spans 14 amino acids. Trimming cost V 0 bases and J 7 bases, with 10 bases left between them.

V and J are TRBV12-3 or TRBV12-4 and TRBJ1-5; no reliable D call. V was shortened by 2 bases and J by 1 base, with 12 bases between the two germline ends. This CDR3 comprises 16 residues. The CDR3 sequence is CASSLTLPTSNQPQHF. CDR3 sequence (DNA): TGTGCCAGCAGTTTAACCCTCCCGACGAGCAATCAGCCCCAGCATTTT.

The rearrangement joins TRBV29-1 to TRBJ1-6; 7 bases are shared with TRBD1. With V trimmed by 6 bases and J by 9 bases, 8 bases remained unmatched. The CDR3 covers 13 residues. From germline, CDR1 is SQVTM and CDR2 ANQGSEA. The CDR3: CSVRQGQGSPLHF. Written as DNA, the CDR3 is TGCAGCGTCCGACAGGGTCAGGGTTCACCCCTCCACTTT.

The rearrangement uses TRBV7-2 and TRBJ2-7, with D unresolved. The CDR3 contains 11 residues. The germline CDR1 and CDR2 sequences are SGHTA and FQGNSA. Trimming shortened V by 1 base and J by 10 bases, and 8 bases separated the two germline ends. For the CDR3, the DNA is TGTGCCAGCAGCTTAGTGGGCGTTCAGTACTTC. Amino acids: CASSLVGVQYF.

V gene TRBV20-1 combines with J gene TRBJ1-2; TRBD1 matches at 10 bases. This CDR3 is 15 amino acids long. Germline V CDR1 and CDR2: DFQATT, SNEGSKA (reference sequence). V dropped 5 bases and J dropped 6; count of bases not matched to a gene: 12. The CDR3 DNA follows: TGCAGTGCTTTCCCCTGGGACAGGGGTGCCGATGGCTACACCTTC. Protein sequence: CSAFPWDRGADGYTF.

This rearrangement joins TRBV27 to TRBJ2-7; either TRBD1 or TRBD2 may supply D (5 bases each). CDR3 length equals 13 residues. Trimming left V 8 bases short and J 3 bases short, with 14 bases between. Germline V gene sequence: CDR1 MNHEY, CDR2 SMNVEV (reference sequence). The CDR3 sequence is CASQRQGSYEQYF. Written as DNA, the CDR3 is TGTGCCAGCCAGCGGCAGGGTAGCTACGAGCAGTACTTC.

The V and J genes are TRBV27 and TRBJ1-4, with 7 bases matching TRBD1. J was trimmed by 3 bases and V by 7 bases; bases with no gene match: 8. The CDR3 is made up of 15 amino acids. Germline V gene data show CDR1 as MNHEY and CDR2 as SMNVEV (reference sequence). The CDR3 nucleotides read TGTGCCAGCACCCGGCGGGGACAGCCTAATGAAAAACTGTTTTTT. It translates to CASTRRGQPNEKLFF. The full variable domain, its missing parts supplied by reference TRBV27 and TRBJ1-4, is EAQVTQNPRYLITVTGKKLTVTCSQNMNHEYMSWYRQDPGLGLRQIYYSMNVEVTDKGDVPEGYKVSRKEKRNFPLILESPSPNQTSLYFCASTRRGQPNEKLFFGSGTQLSVL.

The rearrangement joins TRBV27 to TRBJ1-1; tentative D call: TRBD1 (6 bases). Germline CDR1 and CDR2: MNHEY and SMNVEV (reference sequence). Trimming left V 4 bases short and J 1 base short, with 16 bases between. CDR3 length: 16 amino acids. CDR3 in amino acids: CASSSGALIWNTEAFF. The CDR3 DNA follows: TGTGCCAGCAGTTCAGGGGCGTTGATTTGGAACACTGAAGCTTTCTTT.

This chain joins TRBV3-1 and TRBJ2-3, with unresolved D. V was cut by 4 bases and J by 6 bases, with 11 bases left in between. Per germline, CDR1 LGHDT and CDR2 YNNKEL (reference sequence). There are 13 residues in the CDR3. The chain's CDR3 is CASSPGSEDTQYF. As DNA, the CDR3 is TGTGCCAGCAGCCCCGGGTCAGAGGATACGCAGTATTTT.

J is TRBJ2-7 and V is TRBV4-2, with D possibly TRBD1 on 5 matching bases. V shed 0 bases and J shed 4 bases, with 7 bases lying between them. The CDR3 consists of 13 residues. Per germline, CDR1 LGHNA and CDR2 YNFKEQ. CDR3 DNA: TGTGCCAGCAGCCAAGAAAGGGGATACGAGCAGTACTTC. Residues: CASSQERGYEQYF.

The rearrangement joins TRBV15 to TRBJ2-5; 12 bases are a match to TRBD2. After removal of 5 bases from V and 1 base from J, the junction contained 8 bases not matched to a gene. Looked up from germline, CDR1 is LNHNV and CDR2 is YYDKDF (reference sequence). This CDR3 comprises 17 residues. Written as DNA, the CDR3 is TGTGCCACCAGCCGCGGACTAGCGGGGACGACCCAAGAGACCCAGTACTTC. It is translated as CATSRGLAGTTQETQYF.

The chain has TRBV20-1 and TRBJ1-2; D remains ambiguous. Germline lookup yields CDR1 DFQATT and CDR2 SNEGSKA (reference sequence). The V end lost 4 bases, the J end lost 7 bases, and 13 bases lay between the germline ends. This CDR3 region has 12 residues. Written as DNA, the CDR3 is TGCAGTGCTACGGGTCTCGCCGGTGGCTACACCTTC. Protein: CSATGLAGGYTF.

The rearrangement uses TRBV20-1 and TRBJ2-2; 12 bases align to TRBD2. The CDR3 loop spans 15 amino acids. Germline V gene data show CDR1 as DFQATT and CDR2 as SNEGSKA (reference sequence). The junction had 2 bases not matched to a gene; V was cut back by 0 bases and J by 6 bases. CDR3 in DNA: TGCAGTGCTAGAGATCTAGCGGGAGGGCCCGGGGAGCTGTTTTTT. It codes for CSARDLAGGPGELFF.

This clonotype was recorded only once. V gene TRBV12-5 combines with J gene TRBJ2-5; TRBD2 aligns across 8 bases. Germline V gene sequence: CDR1 LGHNT, CDR2 FRNRAP. The CDR3 is 15 residues long. V lost 4 bases, J lost 2 bases, and 6 bases stayed unmatched. CDR3 in DNA: TGTGCTAGTGGTTCCTCTAGCGGGCCGCAAGAGACCCAGTACTTC. This encodes CASGSSSGPQETQYF. The full variable domain, in which reference TRBV12-5 and TRBJ2-5 provide the parts outside the CDR3, is DARVTQTPRHKVTEMGQEVTMRCQPILGHNTVFWYRQTMMQGLELLAYFRNRAPLDDSGMPKDRFSAEMPDATLATLKIQPSEPRDSAVYFCASGSSSGPQETQYFGPGTRLLVL.

The chain joins TRBV20-1 to TRBJ2-5, with D possibly matching TRBD1 (5 bases). Between the trimmed V and J ends, which lost 5 bases and 1 base, there was a span of 20 bases. The CDR3 consists of 16 residues. Germline V gene data show CDR1 as DFQATT and CDR2 as SNEGSKA (reference sequence). CDR3 protein: CSAPSWGRDSQETQYF. The CDR3 DNA is TGCAGTGCTCCATCCTGGGGCAGAGATAGCCAAGAGACCCAGTACTTC.

This clonotype has only a few counts. J is TRBJ2-1 and V is TRBV7-9; no clear D. The germline V and J ends were trimmed by 1 base and 10 bases, with 2 bases remaining between them. Germline V gives CDR1 SEHNR, CDR2 FQNEAQ (reference sequence). The length of the CDR3 is 10 residues. CDR3 nucleotide sequence: TGTGCCAGCAGCTTAGAGGAGCAGTTCTTC. It codes for CASSLEEQFF.

This chain uses TRBV12-3 or TRBV12-4 with TRBJ1-2; tentative D call: TRBD1 (5 bases). The CDR3 contains 12 residues. The ends were cut back, 6 bases at V and 5 bases at J, with 10 bases in the middle. The CDR3 DNA is TGTGCCAGCAGCCCAGACAGATATGGCTACACCTTC. This encodes CASSPDRYGYTF.

The rearrangement uses TRBV7-9 and TRBJ2-1, with D possibly called TRBD1 or TRBD2 (5 bases each). The V end was cut by 0 bases, the J end by 0 bases, with 12 bases between. The CDR3 has 17 residues. Germline loops: CDR1 SEHNR, CDR2 FQNEAQ (reference sequence). CDR3 sequence (DNA): TGTGCCAGCAGCTTAGCGAGGGACGTAAGCTCCTACAATGAGCAGTTCTTC. Amino acids: CASSLARDVSSYNEQFF.

The genes are TRBV30 and TRBJ2-1; weak D call: TRBD1 (6 bases). Germline V gene lookup returns CDR1 GTSNPN and CDR2 SVGIG (reference sequence). Trimming removed 4 bases from V and 4 bases from J, with 14 bases in between. The CDR3 is 14 residues long. In DNA, the CDR3 is TGTGCCTGGAATGAACAGGGCGCGTACAATGAGCAGTTCTTC. Translating it yields CAWNEQGAYNEQFF.